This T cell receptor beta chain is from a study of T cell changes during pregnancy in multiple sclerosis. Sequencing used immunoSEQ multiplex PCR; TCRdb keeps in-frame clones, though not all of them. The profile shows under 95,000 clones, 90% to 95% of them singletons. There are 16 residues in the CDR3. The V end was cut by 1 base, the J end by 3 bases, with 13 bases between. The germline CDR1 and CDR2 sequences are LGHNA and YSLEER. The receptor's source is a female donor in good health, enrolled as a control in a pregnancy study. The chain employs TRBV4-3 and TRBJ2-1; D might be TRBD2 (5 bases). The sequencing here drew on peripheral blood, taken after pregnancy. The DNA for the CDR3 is TGCGCCAGCAGCCAAGGGGTTCGGGAAGTCTACAATGAGCAGTTCTTC. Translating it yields CASSQGVREVYNEQFF.